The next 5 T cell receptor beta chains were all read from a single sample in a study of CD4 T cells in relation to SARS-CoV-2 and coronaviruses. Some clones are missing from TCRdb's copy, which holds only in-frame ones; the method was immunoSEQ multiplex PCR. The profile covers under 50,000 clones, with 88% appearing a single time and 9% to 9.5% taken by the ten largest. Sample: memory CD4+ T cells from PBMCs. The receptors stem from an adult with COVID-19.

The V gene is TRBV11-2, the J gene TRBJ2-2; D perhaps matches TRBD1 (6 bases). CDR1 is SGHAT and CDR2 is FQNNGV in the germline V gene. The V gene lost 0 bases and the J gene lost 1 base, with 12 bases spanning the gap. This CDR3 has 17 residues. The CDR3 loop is CASSLDGGGRNTGELFF. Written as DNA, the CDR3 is TGTGCCAGCAGCTTAGACGGTGGGGGCCGGAACACCGGGGAGCTGTTTTTT.

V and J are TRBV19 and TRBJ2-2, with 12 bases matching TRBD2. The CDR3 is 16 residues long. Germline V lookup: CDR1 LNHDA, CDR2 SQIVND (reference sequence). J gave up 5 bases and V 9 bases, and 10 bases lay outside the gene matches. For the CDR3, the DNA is TGTGCCAGCAGTCTTCTAGCGGGGGGGTCTACCGGGGAGCTGTTTTTT. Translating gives CASSLLAGGSTGELFF. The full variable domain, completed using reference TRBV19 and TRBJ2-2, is DGGITQSPKYLFRKEGQNVTLSCEQNLNHDAMYWYRQDPGQGLRLIYYSQIVNDFQKGDIAEGYSVSREKKESFPLTVTSAQKNPTAFYLCASSLLAGGSTGELFFGEGSRLTVL.

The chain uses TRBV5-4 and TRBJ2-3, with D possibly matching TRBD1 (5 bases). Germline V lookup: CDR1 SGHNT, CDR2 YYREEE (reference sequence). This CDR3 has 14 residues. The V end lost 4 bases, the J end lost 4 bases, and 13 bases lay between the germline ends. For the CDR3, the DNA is TGTGCCAGCAGCCTTCTGGGGCCTTCAGATACGCAGTATTTT. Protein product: CASSLLGPSDTQYF.

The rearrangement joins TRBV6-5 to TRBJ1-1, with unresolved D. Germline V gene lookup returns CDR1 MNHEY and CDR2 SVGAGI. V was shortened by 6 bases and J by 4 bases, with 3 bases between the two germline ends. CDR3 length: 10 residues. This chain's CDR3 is CASRITEAFF. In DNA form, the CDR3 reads TGTGCCAGCAGAATCACTGAAGCTTTCTTT.

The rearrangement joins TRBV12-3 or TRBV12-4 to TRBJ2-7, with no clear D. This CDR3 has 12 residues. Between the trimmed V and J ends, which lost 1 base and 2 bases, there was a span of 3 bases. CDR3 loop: CASSLGTYEQYF. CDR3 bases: TGTGCCAGCAGTTTAGGCACCTACGAGCAGTACTTC.